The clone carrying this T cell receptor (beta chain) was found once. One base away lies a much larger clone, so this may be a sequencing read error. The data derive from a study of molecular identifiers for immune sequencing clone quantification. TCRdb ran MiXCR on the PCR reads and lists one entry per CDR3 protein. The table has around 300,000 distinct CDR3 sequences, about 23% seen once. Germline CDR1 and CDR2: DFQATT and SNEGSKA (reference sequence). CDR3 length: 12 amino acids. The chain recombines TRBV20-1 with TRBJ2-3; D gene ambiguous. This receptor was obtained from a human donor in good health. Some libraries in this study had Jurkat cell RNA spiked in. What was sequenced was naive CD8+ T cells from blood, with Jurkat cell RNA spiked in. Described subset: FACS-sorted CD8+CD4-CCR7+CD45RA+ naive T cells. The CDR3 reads CGARSGTDTQYF. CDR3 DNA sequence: TGCGGTGCTAGAAGTGGCACAGATACGCAGTATTTT.